A single sample is the source of the 17 T cell receptor beta chains below, sequenced in a study of shared clonotypes between healthy human individuals. Libraries were prepared by immunoSEQ multiplex PCR; TCRdb keeps only in-frame clonotypes and omits some of them. The repertoire holds about 2 million clones, with approximately 94% as singletons. The naive CD8 fraction comprised CD45RO-negative cells positively selected for CCR7 and excluded terminally differentiated effector memory CD45RA+ cells. The sample was naive CD8+ T cells sorted from blood. The receptor set was obtained from a young man in good health.

Of note for this clone: Other nucleotide sequences from this sample produce the same CDR3. The chain employs TRBV30 and TRBJ1-2; D gene uncertain. The germline V and J ends were trimmed by 0 bases and 8 bases, with 10 bases remaining between them. The CDR3 totals 12 residues. Germline V gene sequence: CDR1 GTSNPN, CDR2 SVGIG (reference sequence). CDR3 DNA sequence: TGTGCCTGGAGTGTAAGGCAGTACGGCTACACCTTC. Translated: CAWSVRQYGYTF.

The rearrangement links TRBV10-2 to TRBJ1-6; the D is unclear. The V and J ends lost 3 bases and 0 bases respectively, with 9 bases between them. Germline V gene data show CDR1 as WSHSY and CDR2 as SAAADI. CDR3 size: 16 residues. CDR3 amino acids: CASSDSVSSYNSPLHF. Written as DNA, the CDR3 is TGCGCCAGCAGTGATTCGGTCAGCTCCTATAATTCACCCCTCCACTTT.

This chain connects TRBV11-2 to TRBJ1-2; D remains ambiguous. The CDR3 runs 14 residues. V was pared by 4 bases and J by 3 bases, with 12 bases between. Germline CDR1 and CDR2: SGHAT and FQNNGV. The CDR3 DNA reads TGTGCCAGCAGCTCCCTGGGAGGGTACTATGGCTACACCTTC. It translates to CASSSLGGYYGYTF.

The chain is built from TRBV4-1 and TRBJ2-1; unclear D gene. The CDR3 totals 16 residues. CDR1 and CDR2 from the germline V gene are MGHRA and YSYEKL. The V end lost 0 bases, the J end lost 0 bases, and 9 bases lay between the germline ends. The CDR3 here is CASSQDRYSSYNEQFF. In DNA form, the CDR3 reads TGCGCCAGCAGCCAAGATCGGTACAGCTCCTACAATGAGCAGTTCTTC.

The gene calls are TRBV6-6 and TRBJ2-5; D tentatively fits TRBD1 or TRBD2 (5 bases each). The germline V gene has CDR1 MNHNY and CDR2 SVGAGI (reference sequence). Trimming removed 5 bases at V and 1 base at J, with 8 bases between. This CDR3 has 13 residues. Here the CDR3 DNA reads TGTGCCAGCAGTGGGGGAATCCAAGAGACCCAGTACTTC. Encoded protein: CASSGGIQETQYF.

V usage is TRBV6-6 and J usage is TRBJ1-1; D is unresolved. Trimming took 0 bases from V and 4 from J, leaving 9 bases between them. Germline-derived CDR1 and CDR2 are MNHNY and SVGAGI (reference sequence). There are 14 residues in the CDR3. This chain's CDR3 is CASSYSGEVTEAFF. The CDR3 DNA is TGTGCCAGCAGTTACTCGGGCGAGGTCACTGAAGCTTTCTTT.

The CDR3 DNA reads as TGCGCCAGCAGCTCTTTCCCCGGGGAAGACTATGGCTACACCTTC. Protein sequence: CASSSFPGEDYGYTF. The chain carries TRBV5-1 and TRBJ1-2; unclear D gene. Trimming pared 3 bases from V and 3 bases from J, leaving 15 bases between. Germline V CDR1 and CDR2: SGHRS, YFSETQ. CDR3 length equals 15 residues.

CDR3 amino acids: CSVEGDRDGVYGYTF. The CDR3 DNA reads TGCAGCGTTGAGGGGGACAGGGACGGGGTGTATGGCTACACCTTC. The V gene is TRBV29-1, the J gene TRBJ1-2; 9 bases match TRBD1. This CDR3 comprises 15 residues. With V trimmed by 3 bases and J by 5 bases, 10 bases remained unmatched. CDR1 and CDR2 (germline): SQVTM, ANQGSEA.

The chain combines TRBV7-9 with TRBJ2-7; TRBD2 matches at 12 bases. Germline V CDR1 and CDR2: SEHNR, FQNEAQ (reference sequence). This CDR3 is 16 amino acids long. With V trimmed by 5 bases and J by 0 bases, 5 bases remained unmatched. The CDR3 nucleotides read TGTGCCAGCAGCACTCGACTAGCGGGGGACTCCTACGAGCAGTACTTC. The encoded protein is CASSTRLAGDSYEQYF.

The rearrangement links TRBV6-6 to TRBJ1-1, with 10 bases matching TRBD1. CDR1 is MNHNY and CDR2 is SVGAGI in the germline V gene (reference sequence). V shed 0 bases and J 6 bases; nucleotides not matched to a gene: 4. The CDR3 spans 15 residues. This chain's CDR3 is CASSYSGQGLSEAFF. Written as DNA, the CDR3 is TGTGCCAGCAGTTACTCGGGACAGGGGCTCTCTGAAGCTTTCTTT.

The chain has TRBV9 and TRBJ1-1, with D maybe TRBD1 (6 bases). The CDR3 is 14 residues long. From germline, CDR1 is SGDLS and CDR2 YYNGEE. The ends were cut back, 0 bases at V and 11 bases at J, with 17 bases in the middle. The CDR3 bases are TGTGCCAGCAGCGTAGGAAGGGGGGAGTTTGGGGCTTTCTTT. Encoded protein: CASSVGRGEFGAFF.

The rearrangement joins TRBV6-6 to TRBJ1-4; 8 nucleotides line up with TRBD1. This CDR3 has 13 amino acids. In germline, CDR1 is MNHNY, CDR2 SVGAGI (reference sequence). V gave up 8 bases and J gave up 6 bases; unmatched junction bases: 5. The CDR3 DNA reads TGTGCCAGCGAGACAGGGGCGGATGAAAAACTGTTTTTT. Translation gives CASETGADEKLFF.

The rearrangement uses TRBV27 and TRBJ2-1, with 10 bases identical to TRBD2. The CDR3 loop spans 18 amino acids. With V trimmed by 3 bases and J by 2 bases, 10 bases remained unmatched. Germline V lookup: CDR1 MNHEY, CDR2 SMNVEV (reference sequence). The CDR3 coding sequence is TGTGCCAGCAGTTTCCCCGGGCTAGCGGGAGACGCCTACAATGAGCAGTTCTTC. This codes for CASSFPGLAGDAYNEQFF.

This chain uses TRBV2 with TRBJ1-5; D may be TRBD1 (5 bases). The CDR3 is 13 amino acids. CDR1 and CDR2 from the germline V gene are SNHLY and FYNNEI. V was shortened by 6 bases and J by 3 bases, with 9 bases between the two germline ends. The CDR3 sequence is CASSGDANQPQHF. Written as DNA, the CDR3 is TGTGCCAGCAGCGGGGACGCCAATCAGCCCCAGCATTTT.

J is TRBJ1-5 and V is TRBV2; a possible D gene is TRBD1 (5 bases). Germline V gene lookup returns CDR1 SNHLY and CDR2 FYNNEI. The CDR3 has 15 amino acids. Trimming shortened V by 5 bases and J by 6 bases, and 17 bases separated the two germline ends. CDR3 sequence: CASSSDPGTRQPQHF. The CDR3 DNA reads TGTGCCAGCAGTTCGGACCCCGGGACGCGTCAGCCCCAGCATTTT. The entire variable domain, with the rest obtained from reference TRBV2 and TRBJ1-5, is as follows: EPEVTQTPSHQVTQMGQEVILRCVPISNHLYFYWYRQILGQKVEFLVSFYNNEISEKSEIFDDQFSVERPDGSNFTLKIRSTKLEDSAMYFCASSSDPGTRQPQHFGDGTRLSIL.

The chain has TRBV11-2 and TRBJ2-1; tentatively, D is TRBD2 (6 bases). The ends were cut back, 5 bases at V and 5 bases at J, with 16 bases in the middle. The CDR3 extends over 15 amino acids. Germline V gene sequence: CDR1 SGHAT, CDR2 FQNNGV. CDR3 in amino acids: CASSQPGGTNNEQFF. In DNA, the CDR3 is TGTGCCAGCAGCCAACCCGGCGGGACCAACAATGAGCAGTTCTTC.

This chain joins TRBV7-6 and TRBJ2-3; no clear D. The germline V gene has CDR1 SGHVS and CDR2 FNYEAQ. Trimming took 3 bases from V and 2 from J, leaving 3 bases between them. This CDR3 region has 12 residues. CDR3 in DNA: TGTGCCAGCAGCTTGTTCACAGATACGCAGTATTTT. As protein: CASSLFTDTQYF.